This record looks at one T cell receptor (beta chain) sequence and its context. Its antigen is not yet known. Base qualities are not recorded, but no much larger clone differs from it by a single base. The V end gives up 2 bases and the J end 3 bases, leaving 5 bases in the junction not matched to a gene. CDR1 and CDR2 are drawn from the germline V gene (reference sequence): SGHNT, YYREEE. Inclusive of the bounding cysteine and phenylalanine, the CDR3 is 14 residues long. The read is trimmed to its CDR3 DNA, 42 bases read in frame from base 1. The time point label, as the study defines it: blood from clinic visit 5 months post-surgery; TSC patient then seizure free. Surgery cases with the highest brain T cell transcript signatures were selected for TCR beta chain sequencing of brain tissue and, where available, blood. Patients had been treated with at least one anti-epileptic drug before surgery. The TCR-sequenced patients were children whose drug-resistant epilepsy was caused by tuberous sclerosis complex, focal cortical dysplasia, Rasmussen encephalitis or hemimegalencephaly. The Monarch genomic DNA purification kit was used to extract bulk genomic DNA from unsorted brain tissue and from whole blood.

The data were taken from a study of brain T cells in children with intractable seizures (dated by TCRdb to the early 2020s). For context, the study as a whole: A NanoString immunology panel was first used to screen resected brain tissue from about 53 pediatric epilepsy surgery cases for immune gene transcripts. Among the approximately twelve selected surgery cases, pre-surgery blood was additionally sequenced for eight, leaving four cases with brain tissue only.

The full study reports these points: Viral specificity was inferred only from CDR3 sequence similarity, and patients' HCMV serostatus was unknown. Because pre- and post-surgery blood were sequenced to different depths, clones absent from the pre-surgery sample may reflect undersampling.

The immunoSEQ assay was used to generate TCR beta chain sequences from genomic DNA. Per the original workflow: CDR3 sequences that did not begin with the conserved framework cysteine at position 104 were removed by hand. To get clonality, the normalized Shannon's Diversity Index was subtracted from one, giving values from 0 (maximal diversity) to 1 (oligoclonal). To check whether a given CDR3 had different frequencies in two samples, for example brain versus blood, chi-squared comparison-of-proportions tests were used. Public clonotypes were identified by searching immuneACCESS, and similarity to known antiviral clonotypes was assessed with the VDJdb browser. As stored in TCRdb, this immuneACCESS dataset retains in-frame rearrangements with V and J assigned. A fraction of the clones does not appear; measured against another copy, unresolved V genes explain less than half of the discrepancy, and the remainder lacks a known reason. The V and J calls and clone size were taken over from that table, and D and trimming were inferred from the DNA. In all, the sample holds a few hundred thousand clones, and 93% of those were seen once. Under 7% of the sample rests with the top ten.

The sequences come from peripheral blood, collected less than 6 months after surgery. The receptor was derived from a boy under two years old with tuberous sclerosis and intractable seizures. Here the chain combines TRBV5-4 and TRBJ2-7, and TRBD1 matches 7 of the central bases. The encoded CDR3 is CASSFKGGFYEQYF. The nucleotide sequence reads TGTGCCAGCAGCTTTAAAGGGGGCTTCTACGAGCAGTACTTC.